These 9 T cell receptor beta chains were sequenced from one sample in a study of regulatory T cells in long-lasting Graves disease. Time point of the sample: newly diagnosed GD, antithyroid drugs for less than 3 months. Making the TCR library involved RNA that had been extracted from PBMCs. Arm-PCR with iRepertoire HTBI primers amplified the CDR3 regions for these TCR beta libraries. TCRdb used MiXCR to reprocess the multiplex PCR reads, holding one entry per CDR3 protein. The sample shows under 250,000 distinct CDR3 sequences, around 20% of them seen only once. The input for sequencing was peripheral blood mononuclear cells (PBMCs), taken at new diagnosis, from a patient treated with antithyroid drugs. The receptors stem from a female donor with Graves disease.

Ten or more counts support this clonotype. The chain combines TRBV7-2 with TRBJ2-2, with 13 positions matching TRBD2. The V gene end was trimmed by 6 bases and the J gene end by 7 bases; junction bases not matched to a gene: 2. Per the germline V gene, CDR1 is SGHTA and CDR2 is FQGNSA. This CDR3 comprises 14 residues. Here the CDR3 DNA reads TGTGCCAGCAGTCGGACTAGCGGGGGCGGGGAGCTGTTTTTT. It translates to CASSRTSGGGELFF.

Ten or more counts support this clonotype. The chain joins TRBV28 to TRBJ1-2; 9 nucleotides agree with TRBD1. The CDR3 is 14 amino acids. With 6 bases clipped from V and 7 bases from J, the junction kept 9 bases outside the gene matches. Germline V lookup: CDR1 MDHEN, CDR2 SYDVKM. CDR3 in amino acids: CASSNTGGGGGYTF. The CDR3 DNA sequence: TGTGCCAGCAGCAACACAGGGGGCGGGGGTGGCTACACCTTC.

The chain combines TRBV25-1 with TRBJ2-2; possible D gene TRBD2, 5 bases. The CDR3 extends over 16 amino acids. In germline, CDR1 is MGHDK, CDR2 SYGVNS. The ends were cut back, 2 bases at V and 4 bases at J, with 14 bases in the middle. CDR3 DNA: TGTGCCAGCAGTGAAACGAGGGCTAGATTCACCGGGGAGCTGTTTTTT. It translates to CASSETRARFTGELFF.

Notes on this clonotype: A far more abundant clone sits one base away, making this likely a read error. The rearrangement joins TRBV12-3 or TRBV12-4 to TRBJ2-7; D uncertain. This CDR3 contains 13 residues. V lost 5 bases, J lost 7 bases, and 15 bases lay in between. CDR3 sequence reads: CASSILGPDEQYF. The CDR3 region has the DNA TGTGCCAGCAGTATTTTAGGGCCGGATGAGCAGTACTTC.

CDR3 region: CAISERVAGEVVDTGELFF. CDR3 nucleotide sequence: TGTGCCATCAGTGAACGAGTAGCGGGGGAGGTAGTAGACACCGGGGAGCTGTTTTTT. The chain uses TRBV10-3 and TRBJ2-2; 9 bases fit TRBD2. The CDR3 extends over 19 amino acids. V gave up 3 bases and J gave up 3 bases; unmatched junction bases: 14. Germline V gene data show CDR1 as ENHRY and CDR2 as SYGVKD.

This clonotype showed up just once. V is TRBV9 and J is TRBJ1-1, with no clear D. V gave up 2 bases and J gave up 2 bases, with 7 bases separating them. Germline V lookup: CDR1 SGDLS, CDR2 YYNGEE. The CDR3 is 13 residues long. CDR3 sequence reads: CASSVERNTEAFF. In nucleotides, the CDR3 is TGTGCCAGCAGCGTTGAACGTAACACTGAAGCTTTCTTT.

Of note for this clonotype: One base away lies a much larger clone, so this may be a sequencing read error. The chain couples TRBV18 to TRBJ2-7; 10 nucleotides line up with TRBD1. Germline CDR1 is KGHSH and CDR2 is LQKENI. The CDR3 spans 16 residues. The DNA for the CDR3 is TGTGCCAGCTCACCAAACCCCGGGACAGGGGCCTACGAGCAGCACTTC. Translating it yields CASSPNPGTGAYEQHF.

The chain is built from TRBV28 and TRBJ2-1; TRBD2 agrees at 12 bases. TRBJ2-5 explains the end of the DNA better; the J call may be wrong. CDR1 is MDHEN and CDR2 is SYDVKM in the germline V gene. There are 16 residues in the CDR3. The CDR3 DNA is TGTGCCAGCAGTCACGGACTAGCGGGGCTTAAAGAGACCCAGTACTTC. Translation: CASSHGLAGLKETQYF.

This clonotype was observed many times. V and J are TRBV7-2 and TRBJ2-3; 9 bases agree with TRBD2. In germline, CDR1 is SGHTA, CDR2 FQGNSA. CDR3 length: 16 amino acids. V trimming: 2 bases; J trimming: 2 bases; junction bases outside the gene matches: 5. CDR3 in amino acids: CASSLKSGRTTDTQYF. CDR3 bases: TGTGCCAGCAGCTTAAAAAGCGGGAGGACCACAGATACGCAGTATTTT.